The present entry profiles one T cell receptor (beta chain) with its context. Its specificity is not known. This sample is part of a study of CD8+ T cells in alopecia areata. Study context: A regimen of oral tofacitinib, 5 to 10 mg twice daily, was given to treated patients. Disease severity was quantified as SALT score of affected scalp area.

Whole-study findings and limits: Lesional scalp displayed greater clonality than normal scalp, most notably in alopecia totalis/universalis.

The treatment denotes: oral pan-JAK inhibitor, 5-10 mg twice daily. Isolated RNA was reverse transcribed into cDNA used as the sequencing template. Produced via immunoSEQ multiplex PCR; TCRdb's table is partial and in-frame only. In the table there are roughly 180,000 clones, about 60% of which are singletons. The receptor was isolated from a human donor with alopecia areata. This specimen was CD4+ T cells sorted from blood, taken at week 4, from a patient treated with tofacitinib.

The CDR3 spells CASSLPDRVGEQYF. CDR3 bases: TGTGCCAGCAGTCTCCCCGACAGGGTCGGGGAGCAGTACTTC. This chain joins TRBV28 and TRBJ2-7; the match to TRBD1 covers 7 bases. Germline lookup yields CDR1 MDHEN and CDR2 SYDVKM. CDR3 length: 14 residues. The V and J ends lost 5 bases and 7 bases, in that order; junction bases with no gene match: 11.